This TCR beta chain emerged from a study of tumor and adjacent non-tumor tissue in lung cancer (dated by TCRdb to the late 2010s). Looking at the study overall: Patients with adenocarcinoma (about twelve), squamous cell carcinoma (2) and small cell lung cancer (1) were included in the cohort. The 15 enrolled patients, of whom about 10 were men and 5 were women, were aged about 31 to 85 years and were diagnosed with TNM stage I to III disease. A total of approximately 120,000,000 productive TCRbeta reads were generated by sequencing, corresponding to an average of about 4.17 million reads per sample. Bulk TCRbeta repertoires were compared between lung tumor tissue and matched distant non-tumor lung tissue obtained from around 16 lung cancer patients. TCRbeta CDR3 sequencing was performed on thirty paired specimens, with one tumor sample and one normal lung sample collected per patient.

CDR1 and CDR2 are drawn from the germline V gene: MNHEY, SVGAGI. The CDR3 has 13 residues if both end residues are counted. Only the CDR3 DNA stays, 39 bases, in frame from base 1. RNA was isolated from bulk, unsorted tissue, and RNA quality was assessed with a NanoDrop ND-1000 and an Agilent 2100. The donors were newly diagnosed lung cancer patients admitted for thoracic surgery in China from August to November 2014 who had not received prior chemotherapy. Anyone who had undergone radiotherapy or chemotherapy before, or who had another cancer at the same time, was left out of the study. Surgical tissue pieces of 1-2 cm3 were preserved in RNAlater solution and stored at -80 °C until use. On the study overall, not on this receptor specifically: Peripheral blood was not sequenced, so blood TCRbeta repertoires were not examined in the lung cancer patients of the study. TCR diversity was significantly higher in younger patients, and greater tumor TCR diversity was associated with shorter overall survival and shorter disease-free survival. In normal lung, the top 100 clones accounted for a significantly larger cumulative share of the repertoire than in tumor tissue. Tumor tissue showed significantly higher TCR diversity (inverse Simpson) than normal lung tissue, at around 460 vs 160 (P = 0.0075, Mann-Whitney U test). With only roughly 16 patients in the cohort, the authors noted that larger samples and more detailed clinical data are needed. Neither the sequencing platform nor unique molecular identifiers are mentioned in the methods.

Receptor libraries were prepared by multiplex PCR. Sequencing instrument: Illumina HiSeq 2500. TCRbeta libraries were constructed through three rounds of nested PCR with primers (Table S4) according to protocols adapted from ARM-PCR. Before sequencing, PCR products of 200-500 bp were cut from the gel and purified using the QIAquick gel extraction kit. The original pipeline was this. Reads were cleaned with Trimmomatic, merged with FLASH into complete CDR3 sequences, and assigned to V(D)J germline segments with MiTCR. VDJtools was used to compute clonal diversity as the inverse Simpson's index. In-frame sequences lacking a premature stop codon were counted as productive reads. TCRdb passed the public sequencing reads through fastp at Q25 and MiXCR, retaining productive beta sequences. Rows are unified per CDR3 protein, each entry keeping the most common DNA and genes. None of the V and J calls come from the authors' own analysis; TCRdb made them. For this sample there are tens of thousands of distinct CDR3 sequences; roughly 66% appear just once. The ten largest account for approximately 20% of the sample.

A note on this clonotype: Its antigen is not yet known. The conserved closing phenylalanine or tryptophan is absent in this CDR3, likely reflecting a read error.

Here the chain combines TRBV6-5 and TRBJ1-5; TRBD1 is possibly the D segment (5 matching bases). The sequenced material came from lung tumor tissue. The source of this sequence is a man aged 55 to 70 with non-small cell lung cancer. The DNA sequence is TGTCCCAGCAGTGGGGGGTCTGGACAGCCCCAGCATTCT. Translated, it reads CPSSGGSGQPQHS.